This TCR beta chain was sequenced for a study of shared clonotypes between healthy human individuals. Sequenced by immunoSEQ multiplex PCR; TCRdb stores in-frame clones only, minus some. The sample yields around 510,000 clones, approximately 94% seen once. This clone was recorded a few times. J was trimmed by 4 bases and V by 3 bases; bases with no gene match: 7. Germline V gene lookup returns CDR1 MDHEN and CDR2 SYDVKM. This CDR3 contains 15 residues. V is TRBV28 and J is TRBJ1-2; 8 bases agree with TRBD1. The specimen sequenced was naive CD4+ T cells sorted from blood. This sample's subset: CD45RA+ positively selected. The sequence was collected from a woman aged 25 to 39 in good health. The DNA for the CDR3 is TGTGCCAGCAGTTTGGGACTGGGACAGGTCTATGGCTACACCTTC. Protein product: CASSLGLGQVYGYTF.